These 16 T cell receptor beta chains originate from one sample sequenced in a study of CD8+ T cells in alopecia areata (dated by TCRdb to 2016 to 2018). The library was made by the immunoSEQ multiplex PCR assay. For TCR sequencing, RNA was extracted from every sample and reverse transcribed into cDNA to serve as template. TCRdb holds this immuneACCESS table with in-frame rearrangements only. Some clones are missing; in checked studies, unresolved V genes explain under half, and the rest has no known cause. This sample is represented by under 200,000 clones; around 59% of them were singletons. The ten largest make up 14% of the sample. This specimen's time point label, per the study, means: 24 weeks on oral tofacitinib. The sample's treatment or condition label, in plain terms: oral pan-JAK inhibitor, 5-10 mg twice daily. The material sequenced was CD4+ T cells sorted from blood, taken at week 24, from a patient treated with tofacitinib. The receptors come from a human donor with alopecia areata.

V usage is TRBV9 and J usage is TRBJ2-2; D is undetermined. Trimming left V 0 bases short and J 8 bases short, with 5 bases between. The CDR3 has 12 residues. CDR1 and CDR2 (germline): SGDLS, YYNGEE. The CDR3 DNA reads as TGTGCCAGCAGCGTAGTGGGAGGGGAGCTGTTTTTT. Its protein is CASSVVGGELFF.

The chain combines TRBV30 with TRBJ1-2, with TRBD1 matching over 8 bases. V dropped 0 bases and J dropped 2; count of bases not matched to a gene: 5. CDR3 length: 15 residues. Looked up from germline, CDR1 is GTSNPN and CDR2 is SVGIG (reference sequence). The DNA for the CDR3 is TGTGCCTGGAGTGTACTGGGACAGGAAAACTATGGCTACACCTTC. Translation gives CAWSVLGQENYGYTF.

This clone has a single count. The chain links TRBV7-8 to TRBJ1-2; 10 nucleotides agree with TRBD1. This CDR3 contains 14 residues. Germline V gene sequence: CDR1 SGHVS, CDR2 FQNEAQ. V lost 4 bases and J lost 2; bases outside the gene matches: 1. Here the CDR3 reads CASSSGQGNYGYTF. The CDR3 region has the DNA TGTGCCAGCAGCTCGGGACAGGGGAACTATGGCTACACCTTC.

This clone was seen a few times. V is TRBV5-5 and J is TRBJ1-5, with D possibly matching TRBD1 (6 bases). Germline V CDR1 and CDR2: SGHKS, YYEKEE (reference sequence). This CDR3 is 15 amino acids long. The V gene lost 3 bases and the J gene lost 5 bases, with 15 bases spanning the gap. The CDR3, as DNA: TGTGCCAGCAGCTACCAGACAGGTACACATCAGCCCCAGCATTTT. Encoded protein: CASSYQTGTHQPQHF.

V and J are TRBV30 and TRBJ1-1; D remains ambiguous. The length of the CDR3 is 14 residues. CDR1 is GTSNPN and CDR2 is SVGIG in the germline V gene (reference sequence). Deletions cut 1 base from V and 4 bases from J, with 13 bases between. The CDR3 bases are TGTGCCTGGAGTGGGGTCGCGTTGGGCACTGAAGCTTTCTTT. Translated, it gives CAWSGVALGTEAFF.

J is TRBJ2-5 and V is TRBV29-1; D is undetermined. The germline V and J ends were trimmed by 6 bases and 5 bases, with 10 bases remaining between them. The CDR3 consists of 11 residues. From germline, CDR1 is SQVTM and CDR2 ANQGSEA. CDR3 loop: CSVWGGETQYF. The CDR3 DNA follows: TGCAGCGTATGGGGTGGGGAGACCCAGTACTTC.

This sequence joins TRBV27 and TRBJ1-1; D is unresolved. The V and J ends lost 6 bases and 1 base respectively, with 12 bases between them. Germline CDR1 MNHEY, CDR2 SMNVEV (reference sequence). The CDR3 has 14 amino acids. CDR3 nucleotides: TGTGCCAGCAGCCCCGGGAGCACGAACACTGAAGCTTTCTTT. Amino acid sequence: CASSPGSTNTEAFF.

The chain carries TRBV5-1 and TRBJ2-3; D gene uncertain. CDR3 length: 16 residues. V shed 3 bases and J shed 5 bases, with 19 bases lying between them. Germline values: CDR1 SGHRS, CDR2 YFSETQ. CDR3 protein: CASSSGTSLNKDTQYF. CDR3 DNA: TGCGCCAGCAGCTCCGGCACGTCCCTGAACAAAGATACGCAGTATTTT.

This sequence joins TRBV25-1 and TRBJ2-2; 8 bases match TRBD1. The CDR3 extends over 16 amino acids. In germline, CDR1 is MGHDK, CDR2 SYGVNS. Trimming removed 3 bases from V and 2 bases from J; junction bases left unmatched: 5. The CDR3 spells CASSDRGRLNTGELFF. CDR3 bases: TGTGCCAGCAGTGACAGGGGGCGACTCAACACCGGGGAGCTGTTTTTT.

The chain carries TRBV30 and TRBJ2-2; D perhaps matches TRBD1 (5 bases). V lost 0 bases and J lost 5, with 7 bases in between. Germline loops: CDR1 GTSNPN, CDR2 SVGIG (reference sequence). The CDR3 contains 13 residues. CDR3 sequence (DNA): TGTGCCTGGAGTGTACAGGCAACCGGGGAGCTGTTTTTT. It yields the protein CAWSVQATGELFF.

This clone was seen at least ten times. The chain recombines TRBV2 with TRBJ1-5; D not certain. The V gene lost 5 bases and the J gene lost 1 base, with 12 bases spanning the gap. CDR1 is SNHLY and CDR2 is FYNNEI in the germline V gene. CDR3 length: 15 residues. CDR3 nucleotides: TGTGCCAGCAGTCCGGGGTTCGGGAGCAATCAGCCCCAGCATTTT. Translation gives CASSPGFGSNQPQHF.

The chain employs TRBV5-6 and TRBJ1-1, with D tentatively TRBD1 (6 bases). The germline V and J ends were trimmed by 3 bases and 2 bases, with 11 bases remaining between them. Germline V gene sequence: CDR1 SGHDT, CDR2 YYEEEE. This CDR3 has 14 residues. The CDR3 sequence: CASSYGQINTEAFF. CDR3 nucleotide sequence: TGTGCCAGCAGCTATGGACAGATCAACACTGAAGCTTTCTTT.

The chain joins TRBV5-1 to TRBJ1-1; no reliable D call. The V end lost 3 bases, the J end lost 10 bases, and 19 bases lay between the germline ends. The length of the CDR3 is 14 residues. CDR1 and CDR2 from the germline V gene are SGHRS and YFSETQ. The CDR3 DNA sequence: TGCGCCAGCAGCTCCGACTGGAGGTGGCAAGGAGCTTTCTTT. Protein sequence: CASSSDWRWQGAFF. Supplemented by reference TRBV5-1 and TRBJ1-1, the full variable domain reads KAGVTQTPRYLIKTRGQQVTLSCSPISGHRSVSWYQQTPGQGLQFLFEYFSETQRNKGNFPGRFSGRQFSNSRSEMNVSTLELGDSALYLCASSSDWRWQGAFFGQGTRLTVV.

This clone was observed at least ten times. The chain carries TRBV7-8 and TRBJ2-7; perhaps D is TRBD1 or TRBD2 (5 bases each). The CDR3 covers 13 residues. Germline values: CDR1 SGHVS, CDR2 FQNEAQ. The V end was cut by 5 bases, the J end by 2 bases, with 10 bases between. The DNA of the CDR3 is TGTGCCAGCAGCGGGACCTACCCCTACGAGCAGTACTTC. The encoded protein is CASSGTYPYEQYF.

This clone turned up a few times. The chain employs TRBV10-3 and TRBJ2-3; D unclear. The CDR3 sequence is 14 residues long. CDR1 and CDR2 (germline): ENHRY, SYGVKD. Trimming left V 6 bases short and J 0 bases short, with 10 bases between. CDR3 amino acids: CAISDEPSTDTQYF. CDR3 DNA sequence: TGTGCCATCAGCGACGAGCCGAGCACAGATACGCAGTATTTT.

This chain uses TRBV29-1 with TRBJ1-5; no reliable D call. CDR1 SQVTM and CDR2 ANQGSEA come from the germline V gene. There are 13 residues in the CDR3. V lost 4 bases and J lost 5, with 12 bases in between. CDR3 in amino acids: CSVARERDQPQHF. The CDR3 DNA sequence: TGCAGCGTTGCCCGGGAAAGGGATCAGCCCCAGCATTTT.